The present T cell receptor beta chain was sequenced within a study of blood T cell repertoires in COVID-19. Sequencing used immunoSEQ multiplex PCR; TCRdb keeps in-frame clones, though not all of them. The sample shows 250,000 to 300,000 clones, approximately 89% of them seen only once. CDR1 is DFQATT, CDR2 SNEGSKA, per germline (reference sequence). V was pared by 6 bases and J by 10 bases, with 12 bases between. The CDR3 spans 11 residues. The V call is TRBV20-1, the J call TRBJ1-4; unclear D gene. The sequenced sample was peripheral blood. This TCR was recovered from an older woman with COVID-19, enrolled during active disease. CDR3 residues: CSATIGAKLFF. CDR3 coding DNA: TGCAGTGCCACCATAGGAGCAAAACTGTTTTTT.